This T cell receptor (beta chain) derives from a study of cytomegalovirus exposure and HLA in healthy donors. Study observations and caveats: Presence/absence analyses assumed roughly uniform sequencing depth across donors, which may not hold. Testing in vitro showed three CMV-associated chains specific for CMV antigens.

CDR1 is SGHVS and CDR2 is FQNEAQ in the germline V gene. CDR3 length: 16 residues. V dropped 5 bases and J dropped 1 base, with 15 bases sitting between them. Primers: 60 Vbeta forward and 13 Jbeta reverse. Sequencing used immunoSEQ multiplex PCR; TCRdb keeps in-frame clones, though not all of them. The repertoire holds around 150,000 clones, with 80% to 90% as singletons. Concerning this clone itself: As yet, its antigen is unknown.

The TCR comes from a man between 18 and 29 years old in good health and CMV-seropositive. Sequenced sample: PBMCs. The chain employs TRBV7-8 and TRBJ1-3, with TRBD1 as a possible D gene (6 bases). Written as DNA, the CDR3 is TGTGCCAGCAGCCACCAGACAGGAGAATCTGGAAACACCATATATTTT. This sequence encodes CASSHQTGESGNTIYF.